The 2 T cell receptor beta chains below were found in one sample sequenced in a study of neurological immune-mediated disorders. TCRdb recomputed calls from the 5' RACE reads with MiXCR, one row per CDR3 protein. The repertoire has approximately 23,000 distinct CDR3 sequences, roughly an eighth of them found once; the top ten carry roughly 5.4%. Regarding time point: technical triplicate 1. Sequenced material: CD4+ T cells from blood. The source is a female donor with HTLV-1-associated myelopathy (HAM/TSP).

This clonotype was detected ten times or more. The chain carries TRBV5-6 and TRBJ2-2, with unresolved D. The ends were cut back, 2 bases at V and 4 bases at J, with 6 bases in the middle. Germline lookup yields CDR1 SGHDT and CDR2 YYEEEE. This CDR3 has 13 residues. This CDR3 reads CASSLRFTGELFF. The CDR3, as DNA: TGTGCCAGCAGCTTAAGATTCACCGGGGAGCTGTTTTTT.

Ten or more counts support this clonotype. The chain recombines TRBV5-1 with TRBJ2-3; D gene uncertain. Germline V CDR1 and CDR2: SGHRS, YFSETQ. V lost 1 base to trimming and J lost 1 base, with 13 bases between them. The CDR3 sequence is 16 residues long. CDR3 sequence reads: CASSLTAQMGTDTQYF. As DNA, the CDR3 is TGCGCCAGCAGCTTGACAGCTCAAATGGGCACAGATACGCAGTATTTT.